These 3 T cell receptor beta chains came from one sample sequenced in a study of T-cell memory formation after mild COVID-19. TCRdb redid the calling of the 5' RACE reads with MiXCR, one entry per CDR3 protein. The table lists 250,000 to 350,000 distinct CDR3 sequences, roughly a fifth of them singletons. Sequencing was done on a sample of PBMCs or a T cell subset sorted from them (not recorded which). The receptor source for this set is a man between 18 and 35 years old who had mild COVID-19 (a few samples of this study predate the infection). Cell type and time point are not known.

V gene TRBV9 combines with J gene TRBJ2-7, with 12 bases fitting TRBD2. This CDR3 has 15 amino acids. V shed 1 base, J shed 5 bases, and the junction held 4 bases outside the gene matches. Germline CDR1 reads SGDLS; CDR2 reads YYNGEE. CDR3 bases: TGTGCCAGCAGCGTAAGGACTAGCGGGATCGACGAGCAGTACTTC. Translation gives CASSVRTSGIDEQYF. The whole variable domain, filled in from reference TRBV9 and TRBJ2-7, reads DSGVTQTPKHLITATGQRVTLRCSPRSGDLSVYWYQQSLDQGLQFLIQYYNGEERAKGNILERFSAQQFPDLHSELNLSSLELGDSALYFCASSVRTSGIDEQYFGPGTRLTVT.

This clonotype was detected many times. The V call is TRBV4-1, the J call TRBJ2-3; the match to TRBD1 covers 8 bases. CDR3 length equals 17 residues. Germline CDR1 reads MGHRA; CDR2 reads YSYEKL. The V and J ends lost 0 bases and 4 bases, in that order; junction bases with no gene match: 9. The CDR3 DNA reads TGCGCCAGCAGCCAAGATAAAGGACAGGGAGTACCAGATACGCAGTATTTT. It codes for CASSQDKGQGVPDTQYF.

The chain uses TRBV12-5 and TRBJ1-1; a weak D match, TRBD1 (6 bases). The V gene lost 6 bases and the J gene lost 0 bases, with 17 bases spanning the gap. This CDR3 contains 16 residues. Per germline, CDR1 LGHNT and CDR2 FRNRAP. CDR3 region: CASGFAPGHLNTEAFF. CDR3 bases: TGTGCTAGTGGCTTTGCCCCGGGACACTTGAACACTGAAGCTTTCTTT.